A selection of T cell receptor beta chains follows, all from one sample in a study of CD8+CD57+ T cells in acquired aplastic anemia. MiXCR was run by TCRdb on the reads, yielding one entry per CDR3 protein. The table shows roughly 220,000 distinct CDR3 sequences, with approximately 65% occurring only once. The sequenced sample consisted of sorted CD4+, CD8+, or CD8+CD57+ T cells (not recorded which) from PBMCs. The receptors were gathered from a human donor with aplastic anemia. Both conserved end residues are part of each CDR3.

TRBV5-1,CASSSGQGGNSPLHF
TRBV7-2,CASSSGGAYNEQFF
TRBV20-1,CSAAPGLGEQYF
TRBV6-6,CASSHGALSSYNEQFF
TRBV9,CASSVAPTTTYEQYF
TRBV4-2,CASSQFSGGANVLTF
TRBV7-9,CASSGGPGTGFGNTIYF
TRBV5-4,CASSLTRRKGYTF
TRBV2,CASLQDRKGQPQHF
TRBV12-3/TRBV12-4,CASSTSGRNEQFF
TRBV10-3,CAIRRADSTDTQYF
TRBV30,CAGAEGSYEQYF
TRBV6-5,CASSYQGAYEQYF
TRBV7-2,CASSFSLNYEQYF
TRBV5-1,CASSHSGAPSDEQFF
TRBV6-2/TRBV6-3,CASSGGTPISYEQYF
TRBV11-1,CASSLGLAGVYEQYF
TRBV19,CATSSTFAHGRGNQPQHF
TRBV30,CAWTRGTGNTIYF
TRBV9,CASSVGGNQQETQYF
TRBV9,CASSPSAGGPSDTQYF
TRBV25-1,CASSDASLGSADTQYF
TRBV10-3,CAISNRQGDTSYEQYF
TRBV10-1,CASSWTGNEQFF
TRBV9,CASSLVGSGGRDTQYF
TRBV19,CVSLGTGPRETQYF
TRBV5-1,CASSLFPGTTTDTQYF
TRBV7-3,CASSRAGGDTQYF
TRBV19,CASSIGQRTYEQYF
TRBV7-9,CASSLETGGLYGYTF
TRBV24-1,CATSGAGLDGNEQFF
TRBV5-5,CASSLDSAWTPLHF
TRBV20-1,CSASKGSSYEQYF
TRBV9,CASSSQTGAGEQYF
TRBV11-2,CASSLSGGEQPQHF
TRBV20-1,CSGTRAGVRPLF
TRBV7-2,CASSLQRDTGELFF
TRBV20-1,CSARAGGLGYEQYF
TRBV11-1,CASSLAGLQSEAFF
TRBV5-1,CASTLRTGVSDTQYF